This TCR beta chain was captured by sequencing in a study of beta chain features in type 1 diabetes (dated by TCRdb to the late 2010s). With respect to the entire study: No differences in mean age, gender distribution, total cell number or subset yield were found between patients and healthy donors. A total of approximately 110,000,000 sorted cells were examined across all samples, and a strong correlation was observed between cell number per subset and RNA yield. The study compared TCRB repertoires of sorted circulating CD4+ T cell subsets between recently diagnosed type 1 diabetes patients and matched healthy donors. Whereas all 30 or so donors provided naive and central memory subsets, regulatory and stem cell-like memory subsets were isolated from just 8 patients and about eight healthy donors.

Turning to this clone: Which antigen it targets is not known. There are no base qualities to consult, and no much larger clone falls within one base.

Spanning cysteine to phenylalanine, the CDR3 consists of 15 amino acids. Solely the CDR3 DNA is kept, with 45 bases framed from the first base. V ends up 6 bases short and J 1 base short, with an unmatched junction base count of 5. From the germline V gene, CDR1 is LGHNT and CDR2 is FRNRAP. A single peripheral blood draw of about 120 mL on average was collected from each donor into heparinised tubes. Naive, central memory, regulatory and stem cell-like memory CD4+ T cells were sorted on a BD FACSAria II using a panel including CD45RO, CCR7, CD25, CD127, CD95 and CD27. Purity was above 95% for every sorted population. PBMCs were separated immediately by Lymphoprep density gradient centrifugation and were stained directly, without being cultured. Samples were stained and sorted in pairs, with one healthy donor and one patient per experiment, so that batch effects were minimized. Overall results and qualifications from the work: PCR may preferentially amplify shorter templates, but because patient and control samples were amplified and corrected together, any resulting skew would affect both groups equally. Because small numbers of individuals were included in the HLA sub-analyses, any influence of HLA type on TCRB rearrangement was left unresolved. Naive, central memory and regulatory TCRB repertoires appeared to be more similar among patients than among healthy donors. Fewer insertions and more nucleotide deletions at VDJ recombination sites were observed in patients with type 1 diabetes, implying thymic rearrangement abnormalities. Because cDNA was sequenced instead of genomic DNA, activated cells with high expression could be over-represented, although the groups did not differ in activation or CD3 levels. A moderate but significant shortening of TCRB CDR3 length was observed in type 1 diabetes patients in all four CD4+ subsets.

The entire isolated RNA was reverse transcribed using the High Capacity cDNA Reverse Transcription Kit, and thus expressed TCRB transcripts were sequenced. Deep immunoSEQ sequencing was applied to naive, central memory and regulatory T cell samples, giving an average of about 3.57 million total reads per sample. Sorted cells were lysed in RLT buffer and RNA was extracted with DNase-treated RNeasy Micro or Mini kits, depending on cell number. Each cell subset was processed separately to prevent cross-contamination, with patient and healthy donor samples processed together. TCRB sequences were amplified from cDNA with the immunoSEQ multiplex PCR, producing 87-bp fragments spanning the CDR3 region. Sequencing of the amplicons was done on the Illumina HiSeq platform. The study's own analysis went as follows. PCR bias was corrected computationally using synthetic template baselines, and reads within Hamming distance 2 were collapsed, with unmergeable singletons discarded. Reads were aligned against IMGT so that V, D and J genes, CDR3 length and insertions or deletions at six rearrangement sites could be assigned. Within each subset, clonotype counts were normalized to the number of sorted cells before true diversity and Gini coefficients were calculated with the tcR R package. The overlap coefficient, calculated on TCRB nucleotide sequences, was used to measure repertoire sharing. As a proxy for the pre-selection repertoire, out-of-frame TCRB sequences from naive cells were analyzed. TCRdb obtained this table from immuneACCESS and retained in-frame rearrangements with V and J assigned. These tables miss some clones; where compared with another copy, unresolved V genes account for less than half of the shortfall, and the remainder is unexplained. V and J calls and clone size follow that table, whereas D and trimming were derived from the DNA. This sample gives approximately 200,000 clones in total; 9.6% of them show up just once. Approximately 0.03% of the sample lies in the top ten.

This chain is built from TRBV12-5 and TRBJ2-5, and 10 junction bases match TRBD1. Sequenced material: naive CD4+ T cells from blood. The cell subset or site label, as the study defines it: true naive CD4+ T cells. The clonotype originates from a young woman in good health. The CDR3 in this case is CASGGDRGFQETQYF. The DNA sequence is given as TGTGCTAGTGGGGGGGACAGGGGATTCCAAGAGACCCAGTACTTC.